A selection of T cell receptor beta chains follows, all from one sample in a study of cytomegalovirus exposure and HLA in healthy donors. The table came from immunoSEQ multiplex PCR; TCRdb's copy has only in-frame clones and leaves some out. The sample gives under 110,000 clones, 65% to 80% of which show up once; 8% to 13% is in the top ten. Source material: PBMCs. All receptors come from a man aged 50 to 60 in good health and CMV-seronegative. Both conserved end residues are part of each CDR3.

j_call: TRBJ1-4; v_call: TRBV28; cdr3_aa: CASSLGGATNEKLFF
j_call: TRBJ1-1; v_call: TRBV7-9; cdr3_aa: CSSSFGTGGMFF
j_call: TRBJ2-7; v_call: TRBV4-2; cdr3_aa: CASSQDLDRSYEQYF
j_call: TRBJ1-1; v_call: TRBV5-1; cdr3_aa: CASSFGFTEAFF
j_call: TRBJ1-6; v_call: TRBV30; cdr3_aa: CAWGTGDNSPLHF
j_call: TRBJ2-1; v_call: TRBV9; cdr3_aa: CASSIGDNEQFF
j_call: TRBJ2-1; v_call: TRBV5-1; cdr3_aa: CASSSGRAIANEQFF
j_call: TRBJ1-4; v_call: TRBV6-6; cdr3_aa: CASSYGGANEKLFF
j_call: TRBJ2-5; v_call: TRBV11-2; cdr3_aa: CASSPHDSQETQYF
j_call: NA; v_call: TRBV7-9; cdr3_aa: CASSLDRNSEQYF
j_call: TRBJ1-5; v_call: TRBV2; cdr3_aa: CASKNQGDQPQHF
j_call: TRBJ1-1; v_call: TRBV7-8; cdr3_aa: CASSGWARGEAFF
j_call: TRBJ1-1; v_call: TRBV10-3; cdr3_aa: CAISDRGNTEAFF
j_call: TRBJ1-1; v_call: TRBV10-1; cdr3_aa: CASSDLDRGLTEAFF
j_call: TRBJ2-5; v_call: TRBV7-3; cdr3_aa: CASRSSGTSRETQYF